This T cell receptor (beta chain) derives from a study of cytomegalovirus exposure and HLA in healthy donors. Regarding the study as a whole: When a later analysis compared HLA-associated TCR beta chains with equally common others, the HLA-associated chains turned out to be more clonally expanded and to have lower generation probabilities. Versus the roughly 670-donor mean, an Asian-associated ancestry cluster reportedly showed fewer N-insertions in a later analysis. The study put roughly 160 TCR beta chains on its list as cytomegalovirus-associated.

Sampled while nominally healthy, donors likely had unrecorded immune exposures. The CDR3 is 14 amino acids. V lost 2 bases and J lost 3; bases outside the gene matches: 4. Germline loops: CDR1 SGHTA, CDR2 FQGNSA. The PCR employed 60 Vbeta primers together with 13 Jbeta primers. The method was immunoSEQ multiplex PCR; TCRdb's version includes in-frame clones alone and lacks a portion of them. Of around 200,000 clones listed, 84% are singletons. With respect to this clone: The antigen is unknown.

Input material: PBMCs. This sequence originates from a girl aged 2 to 9 in good health and CMV-seropositive. The chain joins TRBV7-2 to TRBJ2-7; 7 bases are shared with TRBD1. The CDR3 sequence: CASSLRQGVYEQYF. Written as DNA, the CDR3 is TGTGCCAGCAGCTTAAGACAGGGAGTCTACGAGCAGTACTTC. Based on the CDR3 plus reference TRBV7-2 and TRBJ2-7, the full variable domain is GAGVSQSPSNKVTEKGKDVELRCDPISGHTALYWYRQSLGQGLEFLIYFQGNSAPDKSGLPSDRFSAERTGGSVSTLTIQRTQQEDSAVYLCASSLRQGVYEQYFGPGTRLTVT.